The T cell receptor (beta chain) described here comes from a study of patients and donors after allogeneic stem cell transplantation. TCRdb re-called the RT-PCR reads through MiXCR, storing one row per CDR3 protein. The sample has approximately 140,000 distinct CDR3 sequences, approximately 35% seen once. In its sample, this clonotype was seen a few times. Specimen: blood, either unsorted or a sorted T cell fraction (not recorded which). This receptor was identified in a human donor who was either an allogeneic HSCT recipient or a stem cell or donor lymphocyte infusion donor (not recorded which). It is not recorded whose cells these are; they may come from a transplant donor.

The CDR3: CASSYSGRNQPQHF. The CDR3 DNA follows: TGTGCCAGCAGTTACTCGGGCAGAAATCAGCCCCAGCATTTT. The gene calls are TRBV6-2 or TRBV6-3 and TRBJ1-5; D not resolved. V was shortened by 0 bases and J by 4 bases, with 7 bases between the two germline ends. Germline V lookup: CDR1 MNHEY, CDR2 SVGEGT. This CDR3 is built from 14 residues.